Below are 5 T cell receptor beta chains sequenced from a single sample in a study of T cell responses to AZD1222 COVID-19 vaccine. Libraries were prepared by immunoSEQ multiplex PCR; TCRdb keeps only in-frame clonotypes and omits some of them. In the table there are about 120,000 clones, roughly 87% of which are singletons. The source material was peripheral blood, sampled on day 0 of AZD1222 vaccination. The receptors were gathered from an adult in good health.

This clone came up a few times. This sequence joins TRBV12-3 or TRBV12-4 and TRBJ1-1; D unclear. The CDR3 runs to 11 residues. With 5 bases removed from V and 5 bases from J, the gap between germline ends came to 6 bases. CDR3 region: CASSQDTEAFF. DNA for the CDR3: TGTGCCAGCAGTCAAGATACTGAAGCTTTCTTT.

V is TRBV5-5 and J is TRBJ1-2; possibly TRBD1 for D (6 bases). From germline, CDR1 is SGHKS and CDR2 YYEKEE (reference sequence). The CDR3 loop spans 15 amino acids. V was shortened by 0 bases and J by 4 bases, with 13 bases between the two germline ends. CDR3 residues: CASSLEARGGYGYTF. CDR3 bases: TGTGCCAGCAGCTTGGAGGCCAGGGGAGGCTATGGCTACACCTTC. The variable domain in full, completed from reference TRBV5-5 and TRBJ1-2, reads DAGVTQSPTHLIKTRGQQVTLRCSPISGHKSVSWYQQVLGQGPQFIFQYYEKEERGRGNFPDRFSARQFPNYSSELNVNALLLGDSALYLCASSLEARGGYGYTFGSGTRLTVV.

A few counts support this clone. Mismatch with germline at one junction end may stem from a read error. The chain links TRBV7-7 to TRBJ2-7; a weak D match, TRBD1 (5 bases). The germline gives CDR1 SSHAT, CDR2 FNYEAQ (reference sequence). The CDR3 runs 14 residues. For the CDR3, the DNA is TGTGCTAGCAGCCCTGACAGTATCTCGTACGAGCAGTACTTC. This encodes CASSPDSISYEQYF.

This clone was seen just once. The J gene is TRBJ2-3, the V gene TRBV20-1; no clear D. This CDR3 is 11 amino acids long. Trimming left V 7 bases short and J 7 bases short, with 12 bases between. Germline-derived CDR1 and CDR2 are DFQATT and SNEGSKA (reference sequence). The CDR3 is CSVPHMYTQYF. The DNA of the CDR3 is TGCAGTGTTCCCCATATGTATACGCAGTATTTT.

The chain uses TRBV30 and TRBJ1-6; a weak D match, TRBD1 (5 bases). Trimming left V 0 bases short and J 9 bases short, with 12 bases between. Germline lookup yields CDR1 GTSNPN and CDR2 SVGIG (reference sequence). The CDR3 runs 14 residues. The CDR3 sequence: CAWSVPGASSPLHF. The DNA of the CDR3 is TGTGCCTGGAGTGTACCCGGGGCGAGTTCACCCCTCCACTTT. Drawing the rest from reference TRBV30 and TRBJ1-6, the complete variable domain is SQTIHQWPATLVQPVGSPLSLECTVEGTSNPNLYWYRQAAGRGLQLLFYSVGIGQISSEVPQNLSASRPQDRQFILSSKKLLLSDSGFYLCAWSVPGASSPLHFGNGTRLTVT.